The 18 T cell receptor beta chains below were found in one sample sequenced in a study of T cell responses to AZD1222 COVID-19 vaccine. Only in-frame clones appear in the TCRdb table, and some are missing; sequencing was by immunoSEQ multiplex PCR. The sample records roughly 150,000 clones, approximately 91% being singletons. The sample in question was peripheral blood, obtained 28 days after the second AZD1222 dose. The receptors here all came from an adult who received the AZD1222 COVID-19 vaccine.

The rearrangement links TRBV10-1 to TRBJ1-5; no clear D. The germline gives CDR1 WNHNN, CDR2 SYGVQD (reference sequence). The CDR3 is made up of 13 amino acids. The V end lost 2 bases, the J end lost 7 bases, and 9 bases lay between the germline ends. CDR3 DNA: TGCGCCAGCAGTGAGAGTGTGGGGCAGCCCCAGCATTTT. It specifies CASSESVGQPQHF.

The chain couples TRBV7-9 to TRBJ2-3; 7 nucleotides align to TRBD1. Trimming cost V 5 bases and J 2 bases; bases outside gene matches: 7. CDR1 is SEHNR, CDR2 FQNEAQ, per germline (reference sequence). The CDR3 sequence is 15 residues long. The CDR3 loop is CASSPGQVITDTQYF. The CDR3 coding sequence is TGTGCCAGCAGCCCTGGACAGGTCATCACAGATACGCAGTATTTT.

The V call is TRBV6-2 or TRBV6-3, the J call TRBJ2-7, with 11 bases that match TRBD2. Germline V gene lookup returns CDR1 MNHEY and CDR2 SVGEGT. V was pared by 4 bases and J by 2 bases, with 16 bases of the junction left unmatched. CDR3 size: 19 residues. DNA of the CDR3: TGTGCCAGCAGTTCCCCGGTTTATACCGGGACTAGCGGACCCTACGAGCAGTACTTC. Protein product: CASSSPVYTGTSGPYEQYF.

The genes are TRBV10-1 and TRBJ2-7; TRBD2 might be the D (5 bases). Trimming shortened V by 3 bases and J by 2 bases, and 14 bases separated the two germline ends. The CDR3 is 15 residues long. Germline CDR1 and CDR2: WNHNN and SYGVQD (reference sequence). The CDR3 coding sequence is TGCGCCAGCAGTGAAACGGGGAGTGGGACCTACGAGCAGTACTTC. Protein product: CASSETGSGTYEQYF.

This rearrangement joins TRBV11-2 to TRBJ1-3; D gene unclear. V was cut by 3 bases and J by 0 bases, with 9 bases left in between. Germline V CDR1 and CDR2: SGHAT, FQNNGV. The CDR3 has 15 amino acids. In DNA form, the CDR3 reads TGTGCCAGCAGCTTGAACGGGCTCTCTGGAAACACCATATATTTT. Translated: CASSLNGLSGNTIYF.

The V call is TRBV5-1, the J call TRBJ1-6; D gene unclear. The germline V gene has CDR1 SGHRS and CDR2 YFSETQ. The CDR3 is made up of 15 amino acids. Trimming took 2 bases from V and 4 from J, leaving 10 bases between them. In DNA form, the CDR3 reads TGCGCCAGCAGCTTAGGCAGGCCTTATAATTCACCCCTCCACTTT. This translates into CASSLGRPYNSPLHF.

For the CDR3, the DNA is TGTGCCAGCTCACCACAGGAGGGGAACTATGGCTACACCTTC. Translating gives CASSPQEGNYGYTF. The J gene is TRBJ1-2, the V gene TRBV18; D possibly corresponds to TRBD1 (5 bases). The CDR3 consists of 14 residues. Germline V gives CDR1 KGHSH, CDR2 LQKENI. Trimming pared 1 base from V and 2 bases from J, leaving 8 bases between.

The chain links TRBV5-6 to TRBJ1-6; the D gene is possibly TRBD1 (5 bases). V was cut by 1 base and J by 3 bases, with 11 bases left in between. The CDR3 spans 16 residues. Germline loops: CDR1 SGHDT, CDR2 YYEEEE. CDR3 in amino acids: CASSLSPTDYNSPLHF. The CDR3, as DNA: TGTGCCAGCAGCTTGTCACCGACAGACTATAATTCACCCCTCCACTTT.

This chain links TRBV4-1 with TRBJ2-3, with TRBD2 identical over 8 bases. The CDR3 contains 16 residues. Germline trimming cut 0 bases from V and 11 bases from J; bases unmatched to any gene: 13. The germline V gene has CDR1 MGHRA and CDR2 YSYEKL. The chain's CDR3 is CASSQDVAGGRWGQYF. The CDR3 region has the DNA TGCGCCAGCAGCCAAGATGTGGCGGGGGGCCGTTGGGGGCAGTATTTT.

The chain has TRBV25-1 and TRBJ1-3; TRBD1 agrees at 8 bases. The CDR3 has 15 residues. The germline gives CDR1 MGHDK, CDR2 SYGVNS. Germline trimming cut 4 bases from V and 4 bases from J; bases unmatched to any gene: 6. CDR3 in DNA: TGTGCCAGCAGTGTTACAGGGGGGATAGGAAACACCATATATTTT. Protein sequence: CASSVTGGIGNTIYF.

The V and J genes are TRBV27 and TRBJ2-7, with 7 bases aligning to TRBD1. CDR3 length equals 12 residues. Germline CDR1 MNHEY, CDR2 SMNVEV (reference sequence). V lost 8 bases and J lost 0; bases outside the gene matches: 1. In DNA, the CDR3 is TGTGCCAGCGGGGACAGCTCCTACGAGCAGTACTTC. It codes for CASGDSSYEQYF.

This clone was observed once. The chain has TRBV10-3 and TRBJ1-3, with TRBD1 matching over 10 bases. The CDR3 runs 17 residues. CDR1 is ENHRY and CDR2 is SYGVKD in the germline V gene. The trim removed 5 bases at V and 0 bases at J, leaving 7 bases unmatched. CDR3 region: CAISKTGTGVSGNTIYF. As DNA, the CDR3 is TGTGCCATCAGTAAAACCGGGACAGGGGTCTCTGGAAACACCATATATTTT.

CDR3 bases: TGTGCCAGCAGCGGGCAGCCGACTAGCGGGGGGCTCCGAGCGGGGGCAGATACGCAGTATTTT. It is translated as CASSGQPTSGGLRAGADTQYF. The chain joins TRBV7-3 to TRBJ2-3, with 13 bases fitting TRBD2. The CDR3 loop spans 21 amino acids. V was pared by 5 bases and J by 4 bases, with 21 bases of the junction left unmatched. Germline V gives CDR1 SGHTA, CDR2 FQGTGA.

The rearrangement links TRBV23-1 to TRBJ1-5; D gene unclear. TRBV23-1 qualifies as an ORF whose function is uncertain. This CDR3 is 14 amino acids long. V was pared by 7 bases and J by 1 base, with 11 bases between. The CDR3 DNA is TGCGCCAGCAATCCCCCCGCAAGCAATCAGCCCCAGCATTTT. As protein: CASNPPASNQPQHF.

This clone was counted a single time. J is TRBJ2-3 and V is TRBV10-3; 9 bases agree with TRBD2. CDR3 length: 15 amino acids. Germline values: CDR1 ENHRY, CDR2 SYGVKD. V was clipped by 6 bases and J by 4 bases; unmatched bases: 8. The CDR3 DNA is TGTGCCATCAGGCCTGGGACTAGCCAGGCAGATACGCAGTATTTT. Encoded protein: CAIRPGTSQADTQYF.

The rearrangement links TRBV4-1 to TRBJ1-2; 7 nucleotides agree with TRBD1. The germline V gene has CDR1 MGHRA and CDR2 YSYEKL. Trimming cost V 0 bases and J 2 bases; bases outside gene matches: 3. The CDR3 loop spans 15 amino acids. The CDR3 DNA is TGCGCCAGCAGCCAAGATGTCAGGGGGAACTATGGCTACACCTTC. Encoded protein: CASSQDVRGNYGYTF.

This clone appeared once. For the CDR3, the DNA is TGTGCCAGCAGTCCTGGACAGGGAGGGCAGCCCCAGCATTTT. This gives the protein CASSPGQGGQPQHF. The V gene is TRBV28, the J gene TRBJ1-5; 8 bases map to TRBD1. V gave up 5 bases and J gave up 7 bases; unmatched junction bases: 7. The CDR3 is 14 residues long. CDR1 MDHEN and CDR2 SYDVKM come from the germline V gene.

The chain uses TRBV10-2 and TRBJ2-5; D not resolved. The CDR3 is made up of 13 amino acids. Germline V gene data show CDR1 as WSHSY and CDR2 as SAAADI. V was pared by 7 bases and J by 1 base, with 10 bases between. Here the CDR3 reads CASKVPSQETQYF. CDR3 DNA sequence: TGCGCCAGCAAGGTCCCTTCCCAAGAGACCCAGTACTTC.